The 32 T cell receptor beta chains below come from one sample, sequenced in a study of blood T cells in healthy people across ages (dated by TCRdb to the mid-2010s). Libraries were made using 5' RACE. Data came from an Illumina HiSeq 2500. A second PCR of roughly 7 to 11 cycles was performed with a sample-barcoded 5' primer and a J-beta primer mix. TCRdb cleaned the public reads at Q25 with fastp, built clones with MiXCR and kept in-frame beta chains. Every CDR3 protein is listed once, alongside the most common genes and DNA of its rows. The sample data list about 640,000 distinct CDR3 sequences, and about 53% of these were observed just once. The ten largest clones add up to over 30% of the sample. Input material: blood. Every receptor here comes from a man aged 55-75 years in good health.

V and J are TRBV20-1 and TRBJ2-5; tentatively, D is TRBD1 (6 bases). The V end lost 6 bases, the J end lost 4 bases, and 12 bases lay between the germline ends. The V gene's germline CDR1 is DFQATT and CDR2 SNEGSKA (reference sequence). The length of the CDR3 is 12 residues. The DNA for the CDR3 is TGCAGTGCACTACAGGGTCGAGAGACCCAGTACTTC. It specifies CSALQGRETQYF.

DNA for the CDR3: TGTGCCAGCAGCCAAGAGGGCGGAGTTGAGCAGTTCTTC. Translation: CASSQEGGVEQFF. The chain couples TRBV3-1 to TRBJ2-1; D gene unclear. Trimming shortened V by 0 bases and J by 9 bases, and 9 bases separated the two germline ends. Germline values: CDR1 LGHDT, CDR2 YNNKEL (reference sequence). There are 13 residues in the CDR3.

The chain carries TRBV12-3 or TRBV12-4 and TRBJ2-7; 7 nucleotides line up with TRBD2. Unmatched junction bases numbered 6, after V lost 3 bases and J lost 4 bases. This CDR3 is 14 amino acids long. CDR3 loop: CASSLGPGGYEQYF. In DNA, the CDR3 is TGTGCCAGCAGTTTGGGACCCGGGGGGTACGAGCAGTACTTC.

The CDR3 is CASSFRATGTSTYNEQYF. CDR3 coding DNA: TGTGCCAGCAGTTTTAGAGCTACCGGGACTAGTACCTACAATGAGCAGTACTTC. V is TRBV28 and J is TRBJ2-7, with 8 bases fitting TRBD2. The ends lost 3 bases at V and 7 bases at J; junction bases unmatched: 20. Germline V gene sequence: CDR1 MDHEN, CDR2 SYDVKM. CDR3 length: 18 residues.

This chain connects TRBV10-3 to TRBJ1-2; 8 positions agree with TRBD1. The CDR3 is 12 residues long. The V gene end was trimmed by 10 bases and the J gene end by 4 bases; junction bases not matched to a gene: 5. Germline V gene sequence: CDR1 ENHRY, CDR2 SYGVKD. CDR3: CASRQGTYGYTF. The CDR3 bases are TGTGCCAGTAGACAGGGGACCTATGGCTACACCTTC.

V gene TRBV2 combines with J gene TRBJ2-3, with 10 positions matching TRBD2. After removal of 4 bases from V and 6 bases from J, the junction contained 1 base not matched to a gene. The CDR3 runs to 13 residues. The germline V gene has CDR1 SNHLY and CDR2 FYNNEI. In nucleotides, the CDR3 is TGTGCCAGCAGTGGGGGACTAGCGGATACGCAGTATTTT. Translation: CASSGGLADTQYF.

The chain couples TRBV11-2 to TRBJ2-5, with D perhaps TRBD2 (5 bases). Germline V gives CDR1 SGHAT, CDR2 FQNNGV. The CDR3 extends over 16 amino acids. The V end was cut by 1 base, the J end by 0 bases, with 12 bases between. The CDR3 region is CASSLAPASNQETQYF. The CDR3 DNA sequence: TGTGCCAGCAGCTTAGCTCCCGCTAGCAACCAAGAGACCCAGTACTTC.

There are a few counts of this clonotype. The V and J genes are TRBV7-2 and TRBJ1-5; possible D gene TRBD1, 5 bases. CDR1 and CDR2 from the germline V gene are SGHTA and FQGNSA. The CDR3 extends over 16 amino acids. V was pared by 3 bases and J by 1 base, with 13 bases between. Written as DNA, the CDR3 is TGTGCCAGCAGCTTGGGGGGAGGGAGGAGCAATCAGCCCCAGCATTTT. Translating it yields CASSLGGGRSNQPQHF.

This sequence joins TRBV20-1 and TRBJ2-1; 11 bases fit TRBD2. With V trimmed by 7 bases and J by 7 bases, 9 bases remained unmatched. The length of the CDR3 is 14 residues. CDR1 is DFQATT, CDR2 SNEGSKA, per germline (reference sequence). The CDR3 spells CSVQGTSGGNEQFF. CDR3 nucleotides: TGCAGTGTCCAGGGTACTAGCGGGGGTAATGAGCAGTTCTTC.

This clonotype was seen a single time. V and J are TRBV10-3 and TRBJ1-6; tentatively, D is TRBD1 (5 bases). CDR1 ENHRY and CDR2 SYGVKD come from the germline V gene. V lost 4 bases to trimming and J lost 6 bases, with 10 bases between them. The CDR3 extends over 14 amino acids. The CDR3 loop is CAISVPGGNSPLHF. Here the CDR3 DNA reads TGTGCCATCAGTGTCCCCGGGGGTAATTCACCCCTCCACTTT.

This clonotype was detected only a few times. V usage is TRBV9 and J usage is TRBJ2-5; possibly TRBD1 for D (5 bases). Germline V gives CDR1 SGDLS, CDR2 YYNGEE. Trimming left V 0 bases short and J 5 bases short, with 11 bases between. The CDR3 spans 14 residues. The CDR3 DNA is TGTGCCAGCAGCGTAGAGGGCAGGGTGGAGACCCAGTACTTC. It encodes CASSVEGRVETQYF.

This chain connects TRBV6-5 to TRBJ2-1; D not certain. The CDR3 extends over 13 amino acids. Deletions cut 7 bases from V and 4 bases from J, with 11 bases between. CDR1 MNHEY and CDR2 SVGAGI come from the germline V gene. CDR3 bases: TGTGCCAGCACCCGGAGCGAGTACAATGAGCAGTTCTTC. Protein sequence: CASTRSEYNEQFF.

This chain uses TRBV20-1 with TRBJ2-3; 13 nucleotides line up with TRBD2. CDR1 and CDR2 (germline): DFQATT, SNEGSKA (reference sequence). The CDR3 loop spans 15 amino acids. J was trimmed by 8 bases and V by 6 bases; bases with no gene match: 11. The CDR3, as DNA: TGCAGTGCCATCCTGGGACTAGCGGGGAAGAGTACGCAGTATTTT. Amino acid sequence: CSAILGLAGKSTQYF.

This chain joins TRBV4-1 and TRBJ2-5; D might be TRBD1 (6 bases). The end of the DNA fits TRBJ2-7 better, so the J call may be wrong. The CDR3 runs 15 residues. Germline CDR1 is MGHRA and CDR2 is YSYEKL. The CDR3 loop is CASSQGAGQSGEQYF. CDR3 nucleotide sequence: TGCGCCAGCAGCCAAGGGGCCGGACAGAGTGGCGAGCAGTACTTC.

Many counts were recorded for this clonotype. V and J are TRBV7-9 and TRBJ2-5; TRBD1 is a possible D gene (6 bases). Germline lookup yields CDR1 SEHNR and CDR2 FQNEAQ (reference sequence). The CDR3 consists of 13 residues. Trimming cost V 3 bases and J 5 bases, with 10 bases left between them. CDR3 amino acids: CASSFTGIETQYF. The CDR3 region has the DNA TGTGCCAGCAGCTTTACAGGGATCGAGACCCAGTACTTC.

Of note for this clonotype: The junction departs from the called germline gene at one end, perhaps through a read error. The chain recombines TRBV4-1 with TRBJ2-1; possibly TRBD2 for D (5 bases). Per germline, CDR1 MGHRA and CDR2 YSYEKL. This CDR3 comprises 16 residues. CDR3 amino acids: CASSQALPSSHNEQFF. CDR3 nucleotides: TGCGCCAGCAGCCAAGCCCTTCCTAGCTCCCACAATGAGCAGTTCTTC.

The gene calls are TRBV11-2 and TRBJ2-5; D call uncertain. V was shortened by 1 base and J by 5 bases, with 17 bases between the two germline ends. This CDR3 has 16 amino acids. Germline lookup yields CDR1 SGHAT and CDR2 FQNNGV. DNA for the CDR3: TGTGCCAGCAGCTTAGGCCAAGGAGCGAGTGGGGAGACCCAGTACTTC. Residues: CASSLGQGASGETQYF.

The chain is built from TRBV5-1 and TRBJ2-1; 7 bases fit TRBD2. The length of the CDR3 is 14 residues. Trimming at V came to 2 bases and at J to 5 bases, leaving 4 bases not matched to a gene. Germline V gives CDR1 SGHRS, CDR2 YFSETQ. The DNA of the CDR3 is TGCGCCAGCAGCTTCGGGGGGAAGAACAATGAGCAGTTCTTC. Its translation: CASSFGGKNNEQFF.

The chain has TRBV4-1 and TRBJ2-1; TRBD1 matches at 10 bases. The J segment lost 7 bases and the V segment lost 1 base, leaving 4 bases of the junction unmatched. There are 15 residues in the CDR3. CDR1 is MGHRA and CDR2 is YSYEKL in the germline V gene. This chain's CDR3 is CASSQVWDRGNEQFF. The CDR3 nucleotides read TGCGCCAGCAGCCAAGTTTGGGACAGGGGTAATGAGCAGTTCTTC.

The chain joins TRBV10-3 to TRBJ2-1, with a weak D call TRBD1 (5 bases). V lost 2 bases to trimming and J lost 8 bases, with 13 bases between them. The CDR3 spans 14 residues. CDR1 is ENHRY and CDR2 is SYGVKD in the germline V gene. The CDR3: CAISEDRTIDEQFF. The DNA of the CDR3 is TGTGCCATCAGTGAGGATCGGACAATCGATGAGCAGTTCTTC.

The chain has TRBV5-1 and TRBJ1-2; tentatively, D is TRBD1 (6 bases). Germline V gene data show CDR1 as SGHRS and CDR2 as YFSETQ. The CDR3 has 15 residues. Trimming pared 0 bases from V and 9 bases from J, leaving 18 bases between. The CDR3 spells CASSLAPSPTGSYTF. Written as DNA, the CDR3 is TGCGCCAGCAGCTTGGCTCCCAGCCCTACAGGGAGCTACACCTTC.

The chain employs TRBV12-3 or TRBV12-4 and TRBJ2-3; no reliable D call. Trimming stripped 7 bases from V and 15 bases from J, with 26 bases between. The CDR3 spans 14 residues. The CDR3 spells CASIFGVAADTEYF. The CDR3 coding sequence is TGTGCCAGCATTTTTGGAGTGGCAGCAGATACGGAATATTTT.

The chain combines TRBV9 with TRBJ2-3, with 11 bases fitting TRBD2. The CDR3 covers 19 residues. Germline V lookup: CDR1 SGDLS, CDR2 YYNGEE. V dropped 0 bases and J dropped 2; count of bases not matched to a gene: 11. CDR3 sequence: CASSVAIEGLAALTDTQYF. CDR3 DNA sequence: TGTGCCAGCAGCGTAGCAATAGAGGGACTAGCGGCCCTCACAGATACGCAGTATTTT.

This clonotype came up a few times. The chain employs TRBV16 and TRBJ1-1; 7 bases agree with TRBD1. Germline loops: CDR1 KGHSY, CDR2 FQNENV. With 2 bases clipped from V and 5 bases from J, the junction kept 11 bases outside the gene matches. The CDR3 totals 16 residues. The CDR3 DNA is TGTGCCAGCAGCCAAGAAAGGGGGCCAGGGGAGACTGAAGCTTTCTTT. Its protein product is CASSQERGPGETEAFF.

This chain uses TRBV12-3 or TRBV12-4 with TRBJ2-6, with D possibly being TRBD1 (6 bases). Deletions cut 2 bases from V and 4 bases from J, with 15 bases between. The CDR3 runs to 17 residues. The CDR3 loop is CASSLNLGALGANVLTF. In nucleotides, the CDR3 is TGTGCCAGCAGTTTAAATTTGGGGGCGCTGGGGGCCAACGTCCTGACTTTC.

This clonotype was observed at least ten times. J is TRBJ2-1 and V is TRBV20-1, with 9 nucleotides matching TRBD1. Per the germline V gene, CDR1 is DFQATT and CDR2 is SNEGSKA (reference sequence). This CDR3 is built from 14 residues. After removal of 0 bases from V and 8 bases from J, the junction contained 5 bases not matched to a gene. CDR3 coding DNA: TGCAGTGCTAGAGACGGGACAGGGTGGGATGAGCAGTTCTTC. It translates to CSARDGTGWDEQFF.

Concerning this clonotype: A much larger clone differs from this one at a single base, so this may be a read error. The chain links TRBV6-6 to TRBJ2-1, with D perhaps matching TRBD2 (5 bases). This CDR3 has 13 residues. Germline CDR1 reads MNHNY; CDR2 reads SVGAGI (reference sequence). CDR3: CASSQDSCNEQFF. The CDR3 DNA sequence: TGTGCCAGCAGCCAGGACTCCTGCAATGAGCAGTTCTTC.

This clonotype was detected once. V usage is TRBV7-2 and J usage is TRBJ2-3; tentatively, D is TRBD2 (6 bases). V was pared by 6 bases and J by 2 bases, with 18 bases between. Germline loops: CDR1 SGHTA, CDR2 FQGNSA. The CDR3 length is 16 residues. The CDR3 DNA sequence: TGTGCCAGCAGAGAGTCCGGGACTGGTTACACAGATACGCAGTATTTT. It specifies CASRESGTGYTDTQYF.

This clonotype was counted once. The V and J genes are TRBV10-3 and TRBJ1-2; TRBD1 aligns across 8 bases. The junction had 4 bases not matched to a gene; V was cut back by 5 bases and J by 5 bases. There are 13 residues in the CDR3. Germline lookup yields CDR1 ENHRY and CDR2 SYGVKD. In DNA form, the CDR3 reads TGTGCCATCAGTAGACAGGGGAATTATGGCTACACCTTC. Amino acid sequence: CAISRQGNYGYTF.

The J gene is TRBJ2-6, the V gene TRBV2; unclear D gene. Trimming stripped 3 bases from V and 2 bases from J, with 5 bases between. The CDR3 runs to 14 residues. Germline V CDR1 and CDR2: SNHLY, FYNNEI. The CDR3 nucleotides are TGTGCCAGCAGTGAGACAACTGGGGCCAACGTCCTGACTTTC. It codes for CASSETTGANVLTF.

The chain carries TRBV12-3 or TRBV12-4 and TRBJ2-4; 7 bases fit TRBD1. After removal of 4 bases from V and 4 bases from J, the junction contained 10 bases not matched to a gene. This CDR3 has 16 residues. Written as DNA, the CDR3 is TGTGCCAGCAGTTCGATACAGAGACAGGGTAAAAACATTCAGTACTTC. Its translation: CASSSIQRQGKNIQYF.

The J gene is TRBJ2-3, the V gene TRBV15; D uncertain. The CDR3 is 15 residues long. The V end was cut by 1 base, the J end by 7 bases, with 15 bases between. Germline CDR1 and CDR2: LNHNV and YYDKDF (reference sequence). CDR3: CATSRGPLIQNTQYF. The CDR3 DNA reads as TGTGCCACCAGCAGAGGCCCCTTAATACAAAATACGCAGTATTTT.